This T cell receptor (beta chain) was observed in a study of shared clonotypes between healthy human individuals. Participating donors were healthy, HIV-negative adults free of recent acute infections or vaccinations. The study, taken as a whole, reports: The authors expected sequencing depth to affect clonotype sharing among donors. Blood was the sole source, and tissue repertoires probably differ.

Comment on this clone: Its target is unknown.

The sorted-subset replicate PCRs were given around 190 ng DNA, which is about 30,000 T cell genomes. Some clones are missing from TCRdb's copy, which holds only in-frame ones; the method was immunoSEQ multiplex PCR. The table records 2.5 million or so clones, over 85% of them present only once. The sequence was collected from a man between 18 and 29 years old in good health. Material: naive CD4+ T cells sorted from blood. As to subset: CD45RA+ positively selected.

Here the CDR3 DNA reads TGTGCCAGCTCACCGGGCGGAAACAATGAGCAGTTCTTC. Amino acid sequence: CASSPGGNNEQFF. This chain joins TRBV18 and TRBJ2-1; D uncertain. Trimming left V 3 bases short and J 5 bases short, with 8 bases between. This CDR3 has 13 residues. Germline-derived CDR1 and CDR2 are KGHSH and LQKENI.